This TCR beta chain derives from a study of cytomegalovirus exposure and HLA in healthy donors. Amplification used 60 Vbeta primers and 13 Jbeta primers. As handled by the study authors: An analysis performed later counted 75 million to 80 million unique TCR beta chains (around 10 million of them shared). The data were produced by immunoSEQ multiplex PCR, yet TCRdb's version contains in-frame clones alone and is incomplete. V, J and clone size derive from that table, while D and trimming were established from the DNA sequence. The sample has approximately 300,000 clones, about four fifths seen once. In germline, CDR1 is SGHNT, CDR2 YYREEE (reference sequence). Trimming shortened V by 0 bases and J by 4 bases, and 10 bases separated the two germline ends. The CDR3 runs 14 residues.

The source material was PBMCs. The receptor comes from a girl aged 2 to 9 in good health and CMV-seronegative. The chain links TRBV5-4 to TRBJ1-2; D remains unclear. The CDR3 sequence is CASSLGWSGYGYTF. The CDR3 nucleotides read TGTGCCAGCAGCTTGGGCTGGTCGGGCTATGGCTACACCTTC.